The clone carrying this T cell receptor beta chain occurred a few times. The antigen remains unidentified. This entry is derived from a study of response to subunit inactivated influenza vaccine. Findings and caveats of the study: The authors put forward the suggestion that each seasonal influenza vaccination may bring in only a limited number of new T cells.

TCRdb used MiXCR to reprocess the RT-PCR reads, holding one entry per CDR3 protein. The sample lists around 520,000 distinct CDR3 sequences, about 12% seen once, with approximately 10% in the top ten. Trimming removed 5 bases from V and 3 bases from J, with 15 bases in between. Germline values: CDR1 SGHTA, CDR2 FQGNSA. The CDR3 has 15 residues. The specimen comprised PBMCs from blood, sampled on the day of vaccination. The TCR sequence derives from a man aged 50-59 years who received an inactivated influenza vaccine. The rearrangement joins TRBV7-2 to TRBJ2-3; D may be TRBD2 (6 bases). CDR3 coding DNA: TGTGCCAGCAGCCCTTTGGGACTTTTTACAGATACGCAGTATTTT. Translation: CASSPLGLFTDTQYF.